One sample yielded the 31 T cell receptor beta chains listed below, sequenced in a study of early T cells in non-severe SARS-CoV-2 infection (dated by TCRdb to about 2021). The library was made by 5' RACE. The listed sequencing device is NextSeq 500. TCRdb passed the public sequencing reads through fastp at Q25 and MiXCR, retaining productive beta sequences. CDR3 protein sequences are deduplicated, and each keeps its most common genes and DNA. The sample records about 42,000 distinct CDR3 sequences, about 6.5% of which are singletons. In total, the top ten clones hold around 8% of the sample. The sample consisted of whole blood, taken at baseline. These receptors originate from an adult who was a healthcare worker with PCR-confirmed SARS-CoV-2 infection or an uninfected control (not recorded which).

This clonotype appeared many times. The chain is built from TRBV12-3 or TRBV12-4 and TRBJ1-1, with 8 positions matching TRBD1. This CDR3 comprises 15 residues. With 9 bases clipped from V and 0 bases from J, the junction kept 9 bases outside the gene matches. The CDR3 region has the DNA TGTGCCAGTTTCGGGCAGGGGGCTATGAACACTGAAGCTTTCTTT. This sequence encodes CASFGQGAMNTEAFF.

This clonotype was detected many times. The rearrangement links TRBV11-2 to TRBJ2-1, with TRBD2 identical over 9 bases. The germline gives CDR1 SGHAT, CDR2 FQNNGV. Germline trimming cut 8 bases from V and 3 bases from J; bases unmatched to any gene: 11. CDR3 length equals 16 residues. The CDR3 loop reads CASSTAGGASYNEQFF. As DNA, the CDR3 is TGTGCCAGCTCGACGGCGGGGGGGGCAAGCTACAATGAGCAGTTCTTC.

This clonotype was seen only a few times. The chain is built from TRBV19 and TRBJ1-2, with a weak D call TRBD1 (5 bases). The germline CDR1 and CDR2 sequences are LNHDA and SQIVND (reference sequence). CDR3 length: 16 amino acids. Trimming left V 4 bases short and J 2 bases short, with 17 bases between. CDR3 protein: CASSTLFGGGNYGYTF. The CDR3 nucleotides read TGTGCCAGTAGTACCCTTTTCGGGGGTGGCAACTATGGCTACACCTTC.

This clonotype has at least ten counts. This rearrangement joins TRBV11-2 to TRBJ2-3, with D maybe TRBD2 (5 bases). The V gene's germline CDR1 is SGHAT and CDR2 FQNNGV. CDR3 length: 15 amino acids. The ends were cut back, 5 bases at V and 2 bases at J, with 14 bases in the middle. The CDR3 loop reads CASSPVGVNTDTQYF. In nucleotides, the CDR3 is TGTGCCAGCAGCCCGGTCGGGGTGAACACAGATACGCAGTATTTT.

This clonotype was observed many times. The chain has TRBV2 and TRBJ2-1; D remains unclear. The germline CDR1 and CDR2 sequences are SNHLY and FYNNEI. The V end lost 4 bases, the J end lost 0 bases, and 16 bases lay between the germline ends. CDR3 size: 17 residues. The CDR3 sequence: CASSGIATQSSYNEQFF. DNA of the CDR3: TGTGCCAGCAGTGGAATTGCGACTCAGAGCTCCTACAATGAGCAGTTCTTC.

Ten or more counts support this clonotype. The chain combines TRBV11-2 with TRBJ2-7; tentatively, D is TRBD1 (6 bases). CDR1 SGHAT and CDR2 FQNNGV come from the germline V gene. This CDR3 comprises 14 residues. V gave up 4 bases and J gave up 3 bases, with 13 bases separating them. In DNA, the CDR3 is TGTGCCAGCAGCTCAACCGGGACACTCTACGAGCAGTACTTC. Translating gives CASSSTGTLYEQYF.

This clonotype was found many times. The chain has TRBV4-3 and TRBJ1-1; D unresolved. In germline, CDR1 is LGHNA, CDR2 YSLEER. This CDR3 contains 13 residues. V lost 4 bases to trimming and J lost 0 bases, with 6 bases between them. For the CDR3, the DNA is TGCGCCAGCAGCCCGGTATTGAACACTGAAGCTTTCTTT. Amino acids: CASSPVLNTEAFF.

The sample holds many counts of this clonotype. The chain combines TRBV12-3 or TRBV12-4 with TRBJ1-5, with D hard to call. V lost 6 bases and J lost 2, with 14 bases in between. The CDR3 loop spans 15 amino acids. CDR3 in DNA: TGTGCCAGCAGCCCCCTGGCAGCCGGCAATCAGCCCCAGCATTTT. Its translation is CASSPLAAGNQPQHF.

The CDR3 coding sequence is TGCGCCAGCAGCTCCGTTGGCGGGGAGTATGGCTACACCTTC. Its protein is CASSSVGGEYGYTF. The chain employs TRBV5-1 and TRBJ1-2; no definite D call. V was cut by 3 bases and J by 5 bases, with 14 bases left in between. Germline CDR1 reads SGHRS; CDR2 reads YFSETQ. This CDR3 is built from 14 residues.

The chain is built from TRBV27 and TRBJ2-7, with a possible D match to TRBD2 (5 bases). CDR1 is MNHEY and CDR2 is SMNVEV in the germline V gene (reference sequence). V was shortened by 5 bases and J by 4 bases, with 18 bases between the two germline ends. The CDR3 has 15 residues. Here the CDR3 DNA reads TGTGCCAGCAGTGATGAAGGAGGTCTGGGATACGAGCAGTACTTC. Translation gives CASSDEGGLGYEQYF.

This clonotype was observed many times. The chain carries TRBV5-1 and TRBJ2-5; 7 bases agree with TRBD1. The V gene's germline CDR1 is SGHRS and CDR2 YFSETQ. The CDR3 spans 12 residues. The trim removed 6 bases at V and 1 base at J, leaving 0 bases unmatched. CDR3 protein: CASTGGQETQYF. In DNA form, the CDR3 reads TGCGCCAGCACAGGGGGCCAAGAGACCCAGTACTTC.

This clonotype was detected many times. CDR3 bases: TGTGCCAGCAGTGGGACAGGGGGGAACACTGAAGCTTTCTTT. Its translation is CASSGTGGNTEAFF. V gene TRBV2 combines with J gene TRBJ1-1, with TRBD1 matching over 10 bases. Germline-derived CDR1 and CDR2 are SNHLY and FYNNEI. The CDR3 runs 14 residues. V shed 4 bases and J 1 base; nucleotides not matched to a gene: 0.

This clonotype was observed at least ten times. The chain carries TRBV7-9 and TRBJ1-4; 9 bases are shared with TRBD1. This CDR3 is 16 amino acids long. The germline gives CDR1 SEHNR, CDR2 FQNEAQ (reference sequence). Trimming at V came to 3 bases and at J to 5 bases, leaving 7 bases not matched to a gene. The CDR3 protein is CASSFVRGQGNEKLFF. CDR3 coding DNA: TGTGCCAGCAGCTTCGTGAGGGGACAGGGAAATGAAAAACTGTTTTTT.

A note on this clonotype: This may stem from a read error, because a much larger clone lies one nucleotide away. CDR3 DNA sequence: TGTGCCAGCGGGAGGGCGAGGGATTCCAATGAGCAGTTCTTC. This encodes CASGRARDSNEQFF. The chain joins TRBV6-4 to TRBJ2-1, with TRBD2 matching over 7 bases. Germline loops: CDR1 MRHNA, CDR2 SNTAGT. V lost 8 bases, J lost 6 bases, and 10 bases stayed unmatched. This CDR3 comprises 14 residues.

This clonotype showed up many times. This chain joins TRBV19 and TRBJ1-5; perhaps TRBD1 as D (5 bases). Germline CDR1 LNHDA, CDR2 SQIVND (reference sequence). Trimming took 7 bases from V and 0 from J, leaving 13 bases between them. The CDR3 has 15 residues. CDR3 bases: TGTGCCAGTACCAACACAGGATATAGCAATCAGCCCCAGCATTTT. Protein product: CASTNTGYSNQPQHF. Supplemented by reference TRBV19 and TRBJ1-5, the full variable domain reads DGGITQSPKYLFRKEGQNVTLSCEQNLNHDAMYWYRQDPGQGLRLIYYSQIVNDFQKGDIAEGYSVSREKKESFPLTVTSAQKNPTAFYLCASTNTGYSNQPQHFGDGTRLSIL.

This clonotype was counted ten times or more. The genes are TRBV2 and TRBJ2-7, with 11 nucleotides matching TRBD1. The V and J ends lost 10 bases and 7 bases, in that order; junction bases with no gene match: 9. This CDR3 is built from 13 residues. The germline CDR1 and CDR2 sequences are SNHLY and FYNNEI. CDR3 residues: CATIRDRGVEQYF. The CDR3 DNA follows: TGTGCCACCATCCGGGACAGGGGGGTAGAGCAGTACTTC.

This chain connects TRBV10-3 to TRBJ2-3; D ambiguous. The CDR3 length is 12 residues. Trimming stripped 6 bases from V and 6 bases from J, with 10 bases between. Germline lookup yields CDR1 ENHRY and CDR2 SYGVKD. As DNA, the CDR3 is TGTGCCATCAGCTCTTTCGTGGATACGCAGTATTTT. It codes for CAISSFVDTQYF.

By share of the sample, this clonotype is medium-sized. The chain carries TRBV7-8 and TRBJ2-5; TRBD2 aligns across 7 bases. CDR1 and CDR2 from the germline V gene are SGHVS and FQNEAQ. The ends lost 4 bases at V and 4 bases at J; junction bases unmatched: 6. The CDR3 runs to 14 residues. Here the CDR3 DNA reads TGTGCCAGCAGCTGGGGGGGGTTGGGAGAGACCCAGTACTTC. Translating it yields CASSWGGLGETQYF.

V gene TRBV28 combines with J gene TRBJ2-3, with D perhaps matching TRBD1 or TRBD2 (6 bases each). Trimming pared 5 bases from V and 1 base from J, leaving 10 bases between. The CDR3 loop spans 14 amino acids. Looked up from germline, CDR1 is MDHEN and CDR2 is SYDVKM. CDR3 amino acids: CASSRGLGTDTQYF. The DNA for the CDR3 is TGTGCCAGCAGTCGGGGGCTCGGCACAGATACGCAGTATTTT.

This clonotype was detected only a few times. The V and J genes are TRBV6-2 or TRBV6-3 and TRBJ2-5; no clear D. The CDR3 extends over 12 amino acids. Germline-derived CDR1 and CDR2 are MNHEY and SVGEGT. V was clipped by 3 bases and J by 5 bases, with 7 bases between them. CDR3 sequence reads: CASSYIVETQYF. The CDR3 DNA is TGTGCCAGCAGTTATATAGTGGAGACCCAGTACTTC.

Concerning this clonotype: This may stem from a read error, because a much larger clone lies one nucleotide away. This chain connects TRBV28 to TRBJ2-7, with 7 bases aligning to TRBD1. The V segment lost 8 bases and the J segment 2 bases; nucleotides outside the gene matches: 9. Germline V gene data show CDR1 as MDHEN and CDR2 as SYDVKM. The CDR3 runs to 14 residues. CDR3: CASAEQGRPYEQYF. The CDR3 DNA reads as TGTGCCAGCGCGGAACAGGGGCGCCCCTACGAGCAGTACTTC.

This clonotype was recorded at least ten times. The chain recombines TRBV7-9 with TRBJ2-2; 8 bases match TRBD1. Germline V gene data show CDR1 as SEHNR and CDR2 as FQNEAQ (reference sequence). This CDR3 comprises 15 residues. Germline trimming cut 3 bases from V and 6 bases from J; bases unmatched to any gene: 6. The CDR3 loop is CASSFSDRGPGELFF. CDR3 nucleotide sequence: TGTGCCAGCAGCTTCAGCGACAGGGGCCCCGGGGAGCTGTTTTTT. Drawing the rest from reference TRBV7-9 and TRBJ2-2, the complete variable domain is DTGVSQNPRHKITKRGQNVTFRCDPISEHNRLYWYRQTLGQGPEFLTYFQNEAQLEKSRLLSDRFSAERPKGSFSTLEIQRTEQGDSAMYLCASSFSDRGPGELFFGEGSRLTVL.

This clonotype was found many times. The J gene is TRBJ2-1, the V gene TRBV5-8; D is ambiguous. CDR3 size: 16 residues. V dropped 1 base and J dropped 0 bases, with 11 bases sitting between them. Germline V CDR1 and CDR2: SGHTS, YDEGEE. The CDR3 loop reads CASSLFWLSSYNEQFF. CDR3 DNA: TGTGCCAGCAGCTTGTTTTGGTTGAGCTCCTACAATGAGCAGTTCTTC.

This clonotype showed up many times. The chain carries TRBV12-3 or TRBV12-4 and TRBJ1-5; D might be TRBD1 (6 bases). The CDR3 consists of 13 residues. Trimming removed 8 bases from V and 4 bases from J, with 12 bases in between. CDR3 in amino acids: CASDTGQNQPQHF. CDR3 in DNA: TGTGCCAGCGATACAGGGCAAAATCAGCCCCAGCATTTT.

The rearrangement joins TRBV7-2 to TRBJ1-2; TRBD1 might be the D (6 bases). Germline V CDR1 and CDR2: SGHTA, FQGNSA. There are 14 residues in the CDR3. Trimming pared 5 bases from V and 0 bases from J, leaving 10 bases between. This CDR3 is CASSKDRSNYGYTF. The CDR3 DNA reads as TGTGCCAGCAGCAAAGACAGGTCTAACTATGGCTACACCTTC. The entire variable domain, with the rest obtained from reference TRBV7-2 and TRBJ1-2, is as follows: GAGVSQSPSNKVTEKGKDVELRCDPISGHTALYWYRQSLGQGLEFLIYFQGNSAPDKSGLPSDRFSAERTGGSVSTLTIQRTQQEDSAVYLCASSKDRSNYGYTFGSGTRLTVV.

Ten or more counts support this clonotype. The rearrangement links TRBV6-2 or TRBV6-3 to TRBJ2-2; 7 positions agree with TRBD2. Germline loops: CDR1 MNHEY, CDR2 SVGEGT. CDR3 length: 15 residues. Trimming removed 5 bases from V and 4 bases from J; junction bases left unmatched: 7. The DNA of the CDR3 is TGTGCCAGCAGTGCAAGCGGGGTCAGCACCGGGGAGCTGTTTTTT. It codes for CASSASGVSTGELFF.

This clonotype turned up a few times. V is TRBV5-6 and J is TRBJ2-7, with TRBD1 identical over 10 bases. Germline assignment: CDR1 SGHDT and CDR2 YYEEEE. With V trimmed by 3 bases and J by 1 base, 4 bases remained unmatched. There are 15 residues in the CDR3. DNA of the CDR3: TGTGCCAGCAGCTCGAAGGACAGGGGGTCCTACGAGCAGTACTTC. Translated, it gives CASSSKDRGSYEQYF.

This clonotype was detected only a few times. The J gene is TRBJ2-1, the V gene TRBV20-1, with 11 bases aligning to TRBD2. This CDR3 is built from 16 residues. V lost 5 bases to trimming and J lost 3 bases; unmatched junction nucleotides: 9. Germline lookup yields CDR1 DFQATT and CDR2 SNEGSKA (reference sequence). CDR3 in DNA: TGCAGTGCTCCGAACCGACTAGCGGGAAGCTACAATGAGCAGTTCTTC. This codes for CSAPNRLAGSYNEQFF.

This clonotype was seen ten or more times. The chain carries TRBV7-9 and TRBJ2-6; D assignment may be TRBD1 or TRBD2 (5 bases each). Germline V lookup: CDR1 SEHNR, CDR2 FQNEAQ (reference sequence). Trimming pared 6 bases from V and 3 bases from J, leaving 12 bases between. The CDR3 is 15 amino acids. CDR3 sequence: CASRLGDGGANVLTF. CDR3 coding DNA: TGTGCCAGCAGATTGGGGGACGGTGGGGCCAACGTCCTGACTTTC.

V and J are TRBV9 and TRBJ2-7; no clear D gene. V was cut by 0 bases and J by 7 bases, with 17 bases left in between. This CDR3 comprises 15 residues. Germline CDR1 reads SGDLS; CDR2 reads YYNGEE. The CDR3 region is CASSVGSASPWEQYF. The CDR3 nucleotides are TGTGCCAGCAGCGTAGGGTCAGCCTCCCCTTGGGAGCAGTACTTC.

This clonotype was picked up a small number of times. The V call is TRBV20-1, the J call TRBJ2-1; 11 bases map to TRBD2. The CDR3 spans 16 residues. V dropped 1 base and J dropped 5; count of bases not matched to a gene: 7. Per the germline V gene, CDR1 is DFQATT and CDR2 is SNEGSKA (reference sequence). The CDR3 loop reads CSARGSSGGNHNEQFF. In DNA form, the CDR3 reads TGCAGTGCTAGAGGTTCTAGCGGGGGGAACCACAATGAGCAGTTCTTC.